This is a list of T cell receptor beta chains from one sample in a study of shared clonotypes between healthy human individuals. Repertoires were generated with immunoSEQ multiplex PCR, while TCRdb's copy carries only in-frame clones and drops some. This sample has around 2.1 million clones, with around 95% found just once. The sequencing input was naive CD4+ T cells sorted from blood. These receptor sequences come from a man between 18 and 35 years old in good health. CDR3s include the opening cysteine and the closing phenylalanine or tryptophan.

V	length	J	CDR3
TRBV6-1	16	TRBJ2-6	CASSEINKSGANVLTF
TRBV19	16	TRBJ1-5	CASSATGDYSNQPQHF
TRBV2	15	TRBJ1-3	CASREGQGAGNTIYF
TRBV7-3	17	TRBJ2-1	CASSPLGLAGGYNEQFF
TRBV18	13	TRBJ1-2	CASSPGDRVNYTF
TRBV10-2	13	TRBJ2-3	CASKLAGTDTQYF
TRBV6-1	14	TRBJ2-1	CASSEELAGLAKFF
TRBV19	15	TRBJ2-3	CASSIAGDPTDTQYF
TRBV10-2	15	TRBJ2-1	CASSDKGLGSNEQFF
TRBV5-4	16	TRBJ1-2	CASSLASGQGASGYTF
TRBV5-1	14	TRBJ2-1	CASSLELAHNEQFF